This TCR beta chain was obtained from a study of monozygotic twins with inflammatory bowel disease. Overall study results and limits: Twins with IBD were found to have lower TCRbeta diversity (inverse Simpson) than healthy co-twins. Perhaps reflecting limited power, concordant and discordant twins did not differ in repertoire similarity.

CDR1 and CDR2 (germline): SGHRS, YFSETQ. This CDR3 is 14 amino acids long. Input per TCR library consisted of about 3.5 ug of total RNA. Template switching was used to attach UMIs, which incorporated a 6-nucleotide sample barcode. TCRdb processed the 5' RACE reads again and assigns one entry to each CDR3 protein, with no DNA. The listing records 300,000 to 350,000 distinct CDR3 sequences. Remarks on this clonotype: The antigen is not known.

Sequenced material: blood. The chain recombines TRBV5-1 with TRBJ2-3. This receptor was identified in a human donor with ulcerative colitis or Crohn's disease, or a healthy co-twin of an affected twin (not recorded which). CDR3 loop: CASSLGTRTDTQYF.